One sample yielded the 2 T cell receptor beta chains listed below, sequenced in a study of blood T cells in healthy people across ages. For the second PCR, which ran for roughly 6 to 12 cycles, a sample-barcoded 5' primer and a J-beta primer mix were used. TCRdb passed the 5' RACE reads through MiXCR, listing each CDR3 protein once. This sample has hundreds of thousands of distinct CDR3 sequences; about 24% occur once, and the top ten carry roughly 22%. Sequenced sample: blood. The receptors here all came from a man in his 70s in good health.

This clonotype appeared a few times. CDR3 nucleotide sequence: TGCGCCAGCAGCTCCCCTAGCGGGTCGAACACCGGGGAGCTGTTTTTT. Protein: CASSSPSGSNTGELFF. The chain couples TRBV5-1 to TRBJ2-2; 8 bases match TRBD2. V gave up 3 bases and J gave up 0 bases; unmatched junction bases: 4. The CDR3 is made up of 16 amino acids. CDR1 and CDR2 (germline): SGHRS, YFSETQ.

This clonotype was recorded a few times. The V gene is TRBV6-5, the J gene TRBJ2-5, with 7 bases fitting TRBD2. This CDR3 region has 14 residues. With 6 bases clipped from V and 4 bases from J, the junction kept 8 bases outside the gene matches. From germline, CDR1 is MNHEY and CDR2 SVGAGI. The CDR3: CASSRSGTTETQYF. The CDR3 DNA sequence: TGTGCCAGCAGCCGCTCCGGGACTACAGAGACCCAGTACTTC.